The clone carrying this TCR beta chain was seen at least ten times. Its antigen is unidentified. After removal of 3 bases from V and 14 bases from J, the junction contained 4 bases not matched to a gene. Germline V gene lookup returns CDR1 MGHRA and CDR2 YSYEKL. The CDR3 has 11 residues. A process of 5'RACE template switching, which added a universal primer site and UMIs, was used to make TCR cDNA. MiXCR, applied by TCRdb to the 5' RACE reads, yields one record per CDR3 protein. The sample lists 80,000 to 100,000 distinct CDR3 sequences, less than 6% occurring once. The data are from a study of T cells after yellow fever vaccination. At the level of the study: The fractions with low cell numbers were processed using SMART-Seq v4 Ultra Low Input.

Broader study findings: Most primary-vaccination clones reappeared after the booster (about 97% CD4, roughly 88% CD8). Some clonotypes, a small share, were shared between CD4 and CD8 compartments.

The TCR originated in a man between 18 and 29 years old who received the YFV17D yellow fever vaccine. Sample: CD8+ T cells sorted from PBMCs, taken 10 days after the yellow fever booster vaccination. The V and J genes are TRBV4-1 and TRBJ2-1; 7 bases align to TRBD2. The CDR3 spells CASSHGGVEFF. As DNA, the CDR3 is TGCGCCAGCAGCCATGGGGGGGTCGAGTTCTTC.